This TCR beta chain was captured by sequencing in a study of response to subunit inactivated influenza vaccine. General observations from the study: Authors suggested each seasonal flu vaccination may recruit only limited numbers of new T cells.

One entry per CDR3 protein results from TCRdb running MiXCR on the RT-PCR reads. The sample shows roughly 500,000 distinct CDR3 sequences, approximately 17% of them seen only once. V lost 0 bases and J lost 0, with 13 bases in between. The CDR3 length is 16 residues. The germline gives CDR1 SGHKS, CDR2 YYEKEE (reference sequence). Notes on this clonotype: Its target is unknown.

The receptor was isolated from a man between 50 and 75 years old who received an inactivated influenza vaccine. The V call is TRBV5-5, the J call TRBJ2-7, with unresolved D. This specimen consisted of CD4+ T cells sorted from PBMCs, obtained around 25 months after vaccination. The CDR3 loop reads CASSLVGPPVSYEQYF. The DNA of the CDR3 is TGTGCCAGCAGCTTGGTAGGCCCTCCCGTCTCCTACGAGCAGTACTTC. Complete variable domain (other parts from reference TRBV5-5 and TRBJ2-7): DAGVTQSPTHLIKTRGQQVTLRCSPISGHKSVSWYQQVLGQGPQFIFQYYEKEERGRGNFPDRFSARQFPNYSSELNVNALLLGDSALYLCASSLVGPPVSYEQYFGPGTRLTVT.